Sequencing of this TCR beta chain was carried out in a study of T-cell memory formation after mild COVID-19. General study findings and limits: Day 37-peaking second-wave clones had unconfirmed SARS-CoV-2 specificity. Certain responding clones were present in pre-infection memory, suggesting participation of cross-reactive memory. Contracting clones localized mainly to CM and EM when CD4+ and mainly to EMRA when CD8+.

TCRdb re-analysed the 5' RACE reads in MiXCR, keeping a single row per CDR3 protein. Of about 500,000 distinct CDR3 sequences in the sample, over 20% are singletons; the top ten hold 9.5% to 15%. V gave up 1 base and J gave up 1 base, with 14 bases separating them. This CDR3 contains 15 residues. Germline CDR1 and CDR2: SQVTM and ANQGSEA. This clonotype occurred a few times. Its specificity is not known. The sequence came from an adult woman who had mild COVID-19 (a few samples of this study predate the infection). Cell type and time point are not known. Material for sequencing was PBMCs or a T cell subset sorted from them (not recorded which). This sequence joins TRBV29-1 and TRBJ2-7; no definite D call. The CDR3 DNA is TGCAGCGTTGAAGTTTACGGCGGAGTTTCCTACGAGCAGTACTTC. Residues: CSVEVYGGVSYEQYF.